This entry lists 11 T cell receptor beta chains sequenced from one sample in a study of T cell changes during pregnancy in multiple sclerosis. The table came from immunoSEQ multiplex PCR; TCRdb's copy has only in-frame clones and leaves some out. The sample lists under 110,000 clones; roughly 90% were seen once. This sample comprised peripheral blood, obtained after pregnancy. The receptors shown here come from a female donor with multiple sclerosis, enrolled in a pregnancy study.

This rearrangement joins TRBV2 to TRBJ1-4, with D unclear. Germline CDR1 and CDR2: SNHLY and FYNNEI. The CDR3 is 13 amino acids. V was cut by 6 bases and J by 6 bases, with 11 bases left in between. The CDR3 reads CASSPTGYEKLFF. For the CDR3, the DNA is TGTGCCAGCAGCCCCACGGGGTATGAAAAACTGTTTTTT.

This rearrangement joins TRBV25-1 to TRBJ1-2; 10 bases are shared with TRBD1. V shed 6 bases, J shed 7 bases, and the junction held 5 bases outside the gene matches. Per the germline V gene, CDR1 is MGHDK and CDR2 is SYGVNS. This CDR3 is built from 13 residues. The CDR3 sequence: CASRLTGGSGYTF. The CDR3 DNA follows: TGTGCCAGCAGGCTGACAGGGGGCTCTGGCTACACCTTC.

This sequence joins TRBV5-1 and TRBJ1-3, with 9 bases matching TRBD1. Germline V CDR1 and CDR2: SGHRS, YFSETQ. The CDR3 is 14 residues long. V gave up 4 bases and J gave up 3 bases; unmatched junction bases: 2. The DNA for the CDR3 is TGCGCCAGCAGCACGACAGGGGGTGGAAACACCATATATTTT. Protein: CASSTTGGGNTIYF. Drawing the rest from reference TRBV5-1 and TRBJ1-3, the complete variable domain is KAGVTQTPRYLIKTRGQQVTLSCSPISGHRSVSWYQQTPGQGLQFLFEYFSETQRNKGNFPGRFSGRQFSNSRSEMNVSTLELGDSALYLCASSTTGGGNTIYFGEGSWLTVV.

The CDR3 region is CAWRVRGVKSGELFF. CDR3 sequence (DNA): TGTGCCTGGAGGGTCCGGGGGGTAAAGTCCGGGGAGCTGTTTTTT. The rearrangement joins TRBV30 to TRBJ2-2; TRBD2 matches at 7 bases. The J segment lost 6 bases and the V segment lost 3 bases, leaving 10 bases of the junction unmatched. CDR1 and CDR2 from the germline V gene are GTSNPN and SVGIG (reference sequence). This CDR3 region has 15 residues.

The rearrangement joins TRBV29-1 to TRBJ2-1; 8 bases agree with TRBD2. CDR1 and CDR2 (germline): SQVTM, ANQGSEA. The CDR3 extends over 15 amino acids. Trimming cost V 7 bases and J 3 bases; bases outside gene matches: 11. This CDR3 is CSAPWAGGYYNEQFF. DNA for the CDR3: TGCAGCGCCCCATGGGCGGGAGGCTACTACAATGAGCAGTTCTTC.

The genes are TRBV28 and TRBJ1-5; the match to TRBD1 covers 8 bases. Trimming at V came to 3 bases and at J to 3 bases, leaving 7 bases not matched to a gene. The CDR3 spans 16 residues. The germline V gene has CDR1 MDHEN and CDR2 SYDVKM. The CDR3 loop is CASSFTGGGANQPQHF. CDR3 nucleotide sequence: TGTGCCAGCAGTTTTACAGGGGGAGGGGCCAATCAGCCCCAGCATTTT.

This chain joins TRBV6-6 and TRBJ1-5, with a possible D match to TRBD1 (5 bases). V was cut by 2 bases and J by 6 bases, with 11 bases left in between. From germline, CDR1 is MNHNY and CDR2 SVGAGI (reference sequence). The CDR3 contains 14 residues. Here the CDR3 DNA reads TGTGCCAGCAGTTACCCGGGGGTCGGTCAGCCCCAGCATTTT. Translation gives CASSYPGVGQPQHF.

V usage is TRBV11-2 and J usage is TRBJ1-2, with 7 positions matching TRBD1. The V segment lost 5 bases and the J segment 8 bases; nucleotides outside the gene matches: 11. The CDR3 consists of 14 residues. The germline CDR1 and CDR2 sequences are SGHAT and FQNNGV. The CDR3 bases are TGTGCCAGCAGCCTTTTGACAGGGTCTGTCGGCTACACCTTC. As protein: CASSLLTGSVGYTF.

The chain carries TRBV6-5 and TRBJ2-3; TRBD1 is a possible D gene (6 bases). The CDR3 contains 15 residues. V was pared by 1 base and J by 3 bases, with 11 bases between. The germline CDR1 and CDR2 sequences are MNHEY and SVGAGI. CDR3 sequence reads: CASSYLTQGTDTQYF. CDR3 DNA sequence: TGTGCCAGCAGTTACTTAACACAGGGTACAGATACGCAGTATTTT.

V is TRBV7-9 and J is TRBJ2-1; TRBD1 aligns across 8 bases. Germline trimming cut 1 base from V and 7 bases from J; bases unmatched to any gene: 6. Germline V gene sequence: CDR1 SEHNR, CDR2 FQNEAQ (reference sequence). This CDR3 contains 15 residues. The CDR3 DNA reads TGTGCCAGCAGCTTAGTTTCAGGGGGCAATAATGAGCAGTTCTTC. The encoded protein is CASSLVSGGNNEQFF.

V usage is TRBV18 and J usage is TRBJ2-1; the D gene is possibly TRBD2 (6 bases). The CDR3 length is 14 residues. V lost 4 bases, J lost 6 bases, and 13 bases lay in between. The germline V gene has CDR1 KGHSH and CDR2 LQKENI. The CDR3 is CASSRGVGGNEQFF. CDR3 in DNA: TGTGCCAGCTCACGTGGGGTCGGGGGCAATGAGCAGTTCTTC.